Included here is one T cell receptor (beta chain) sequence, with context. Its antigen is unidentified. Distinct nucleotide sequences in the sample also encode this CDR3. This specimen comes from a study of shared clonotypes between healthy human individuals. V shed 1 base, J shed 1 base, and the junction held 1 base outside the gene matches. CDR3 length equals 14 residues. CDR1 is SEHNR, CDR2 FQNEAQ, per germline (reference sequence). Study-wide results and caveats: Memory subsets generally showed smaller estimated richness than naive subsets did.

Terminally differentiated effector memory CD45RA+ cells were left out of the naive CD8 fraction, which was CD45RO-negative and positively selected for CCR7. The protocol was immunoSEQ multiplex PCR, while the TCRdb copy is restricted to in-frame clones and leaves out a portion. The top ten hold 1.7% of the sample, which has millions of clones, under 95% seen once. The chain joins TRBV7-9 to TRBJ2-7; 7 bases line up with TRBD1. The sequenced sample was naive CD8+ T cells from PBMCs. The TCR sequence derives from a man aged 18-30 years in good health. Some clones in this sample may be carry-over from other donors' samples. CDR3 sequence reads: CASSLEGQSYEQYF. In nucleotides, the CDR3 is TGTGCCAGCAGCTTAGAGGGACAGTCCTACGAGCAGTACTTC.